A single TCR beta chain is shown here with its context. The sample is drawn from a study of blood T cell repertoires in COVID-19. As for the study in general: Specimens from acute and convalescent COVID-19 originated in the United States, Italy and Spain. Sources were T cells, B-cell-depleted T cells, or PBMCs; the material itself was cDNA or gDNA.

Trimming at V came to 1 base and at J to 3 bases, leaving 9 bases not matched to a gene. From germline, CDR1 is SEHNR and CDR2 FQNEAQ (reference sequence). The CDR3 covers 18 residues. In the study's own analysis: Reference gene primer amplification gave nucleated cell count estimates. The repertoire was sequenced with immunoSEQ multiplex PCR; TCRdb's copy has only in-frame clones and lacks some. The V and J calls and the clone size are those of that table, but D and trimming were determined from the DNA. The sample records approximately 110,000 clones, 80% to 90% being singletons. The J gene is TRBJ2-1, the V gene TRBV7-9, with 10 bases matching TRBD1. Material for sequencing was peripheral blood. This clonotype was obtained from a woman of 80 years or more with acute or convalescent COVID-19. CDR3 DNA: TGTGCCAGCAGCTTAGTCGGCCGGGACAGGGGCTTCTACAATGAGCAGTTCTTC. This translates into CASSLVGRDRGFYNEQFF.